This is a list of T cell receptor beta chains from one sample in a study of cytomegalovirus exposure and HLA in healthy donors. Sequencing used immunoSEQ multiplex PCR; TCRdb keeps in-frame clones, though not all of them. This sample yields some 170,000 clones, of which about 90% are seen a single time; 4% to 5% belongs to the top ten. Sequencing was done on a sample of PBMCs. All receptors derive from a man younger than 35 in good health and CMV-seropositive. Each CDR3 is given with its conserved first and last residue.

j_call,v_call,cdr3_aa
TRBJ2-1,TRBV10-3,CAISDNPGNEQFF
TRBJ2-1,TRBV7-9,CASSLGPGQGWNEQFF
TRBJ2-3,TRBV5-1,CASHFGTGASDTQYF
TRBJ1-3,TRBV4-1,CASSQLFTGGGNTIYF
TRBJ2-7,TRBV6-6,CASNPGFAGVSYEQYF
TRBJ2-7,TRBV6-1,CASRAPYEQYF
TRBJ1-2,TRBV10-3,CAISDIGGEYGYTF
TRBJ1-2,TRBV19,CASSITWQGTNYGYTF
TRBJ1-2,TRBV6-5,CASSYTGDYGYTF
TRBJ2-6,TRBV9,CASSVDGTGAFSGANVLTF
TRBJ1-1,TRBV27,CASTKTGVPNTEAFF
TRBJ2-7,TRBV28,CASSNYSGSSYEQYF
TRBJ1-2,TRBV30,CAWSVLTVNYGYTF
TRBJ1-5,TRBV21-1,CASSKVDREIEGSNQPQHF
TRBJ2-7,TRBV5-1,CASSLTTPGLYYEQYF